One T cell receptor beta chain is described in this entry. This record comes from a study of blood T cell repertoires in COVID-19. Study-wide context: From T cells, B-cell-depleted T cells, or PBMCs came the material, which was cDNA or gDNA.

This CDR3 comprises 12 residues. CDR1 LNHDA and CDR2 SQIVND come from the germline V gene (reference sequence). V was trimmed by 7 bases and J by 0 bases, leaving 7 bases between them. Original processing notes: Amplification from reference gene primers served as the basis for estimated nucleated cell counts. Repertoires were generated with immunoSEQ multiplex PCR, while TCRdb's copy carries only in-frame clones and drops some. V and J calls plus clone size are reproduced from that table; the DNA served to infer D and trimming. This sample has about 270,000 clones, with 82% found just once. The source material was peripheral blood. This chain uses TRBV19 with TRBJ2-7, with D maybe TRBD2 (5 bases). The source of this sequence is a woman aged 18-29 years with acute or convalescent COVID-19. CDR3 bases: TGTGCCAGTACGGGAAACTCCTACGAGCAGTACTTC. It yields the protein CASTGNSYEQYF.